One and the same sample provided the 5 T cell receptor beta chains below, sequenced in a study of T cell responses to AZD1222 COVID-19 vaccine. Produced via immunoSEQ multiplex PCR; TCRdb's table is partial and in-frame only. The sample records about 120,000 clones, approximately 85% being singletons. The sequences come from peripheral blood, collected on day 0 of AZD1222 vaccination. Source of these receptors: an adult in good health.

The chain carries TRBV7-2 and TRBJ2-1, with a possible D match to TRBD2 (6 bases). Trimming shortened V by 1 base and J by 0 bases, and 16 bases separated the two germline ends. The CDR3 is 18 amino acids. The germline gives CDR1 SGHTA, CDR2 FQGNSA. The CDR3 protein is CASSLVRGGGRSYNEQFF. DNA of the CDR3: TGTGCCAGCAGCTTAGTGAGGGGAGGAGGGCGCTCCTACAATGAGCAGTTCTTC.

The J gene is TRBJ1-4, the V gene TRBV11-3; D is uncertain. This CDR3 comprises 16 residues. V lost 1 base and J lost 3, with 12 bases in between. The germline V gene encodes CDR1 SGHNT and CDR2 YENEEA. The CDR3: CASSLATFSSNEKLFF. CDR3 in DNA: TGTGCCAGCAGCTTAGCTACGTTTTCCTCTAATGAAAAACTGTTTTTT.

The chain joins TRBV30 to TRBJ1-3; D unresolved. Germline CDR1 and CDR2: GTSNPN and SVGIG (reference sequence). Trimming took 0 bases from V and 0 from J, leaving 9 bases between them. This CDR3 spans 15 amino acids. The CDR3 loop is CAWSVTVSSGNTIYF. In nucleotides, the CDR3 is TGTGCCTGGAGTGTAACGGTTAGCTCTGGAAACACCATATATTTT.

CDR3 in amino acids: CASSPPRGLQETQYF. The CDR3 bases are TGTGCCAGCTCACCACCACGGGGCCTCCAAGAGACCCAGTACTTC. The chain recombines TRBV18 with TRBJ2-5; tentatively, D is TRBD1 or TRBD2 (5 bases each). This CDR3 has 15 residues. Germline V CDR1 and CDR2: KGHSH, LQKENI. Trimming removed 0 bases from V and 1 base from J, with 9 bases in between.

The chain is built from TRBV19 and TRBJ2-4, with 8 bases identical to TRBD1. Germline CDR1 reads LNHDA; CDR2 reads SQIVND (reference sequence). This CDR3 is 14 amino acids long. J gave up 1 base and V 5 bases, and 1 base lay outside the gene matches. The CDR3 sequence: CASSGQGAKNIQYF. The CDR3 DNA sequence: TGTGCCAGTAGTGGACAGGGTGCCAAAAACATTCAGTACTTC.